This T cell receptor (beta chain) comes out of a study of post-analysis software for immune sequencing data (dated by TCRdb to between 2015 and 2016). Some background on the complete study: The recorded disease courses included relapsing-remitting, secondary progressive and progressive-relapsing multiple sclerosis, and some patients had no subtype annotation. A subset of samples was prepared in parallel using single-end sample barcoding, then pooled and co-amplified after Illumina adapter ligation. Patient repertoires were compared against roughly 10 previously published healthy control repertoires from donors aged 6 to 25 years. The study at large found these results: Patients showed significantly higher frequencies than controls for a few TRBV segments, among them TRBV5-6, TRBV5-1 and TRBV20-1. Direct clustering with F measure showed strong co-clustering of samples prepared in the same batch, prompting a batch-effect correction. Multiple sclerosis patients had significantly lower normalized Chao1 diversity than controls, a result that suggests substantial peripheral T-cell clonal expansion. The control group was slightly older than the multiple sclerosis patient group.

Including cysteine and phenylalanine, the CDR3 has 12 amino acids. The sequence is cut down to CDR3 DNA, 36 bases in frame from base 1. V loses 4 bases, J loses 8 bases, and the germline ends lie 9 bases apart. CDR1 and CDR2, looked up from the germline V gene, are KGHSH and LQKENI. The library was produced with PCR. The sequencer was an Illumina HiSeq 2500. To reduce PCR and sequencing biases, unique molecular identifiers were built into the TCR beta cDNA libraries. Every 1 to 10 million input T cells yielded around 500,000 cDNA molecules, meaning each molecule approximated one T cell. Patient libraries were prepared and sequenced with the same protocol used for the earlier healthy control dataset. Within a given batch, samples were prepared together, multiplexed and sequenced on the same HiSeq lane. In the paper's pipeline: MIGEC was used to process the raw barcoded reads, and molecular identifier groups with only a single read were discarded before consensus assembly and CDR3 extraction. VDJtools was used for post-analysis of the clonotype tables, and diversity was normalized by down-sampling every dataset to the size of the smallest sample. To correct batch-related cross-sample contamination, repertoire overlap clustering matched CDR3 amino acid sequences but not nucleotide sequences. TCRdb redid the processing of the public reads, applying fastp at Q25 and MiXCR, and retained in-frame beta chains. Each CDR3 protein appears once, grouped with its most common genes and DNA. Here the V and J calls rest on TCRdb's processing, not on the authors' analysis. The table for this sample lists hundreds of thousands of distinct CDR3 sequences; about a third of them were counted only once. About an eighth of the sample goes to the ten largest clones.

TCR beta repertoires were profiled from peripheral blood of about a dozen young patients with multiple sclerosis to demonstrate the VDJtools post-analysis software. The patients with multiple sclerosis were children and adolescents between roughly 6 and 17 years of age. As to this clonotype: There is no known antigen for this receptor. Base qualities are not recorded, but no much larger clone differs from it by a single base.

The sequencing input was blood. The V and J segments used are TRBV18 and TRBJ2-1; the D gene is not confidently resolved. The receptor comes from a girl aged 10-17 years with multiple sclerosis. DNA sequence: TGTGCCAGCTCACTACCGTCCCATGAGCAGTTCTTC. The encoded protein is CASSLPSHEQFF.